These 21 T cell receptor beta chains were all obtained from the same sample, sequenced in a study of PD-1 blockade in mismatch repair-deficient tumors. Measured with immunoSEQ multiplex PCR; TCRdb has only the in-frame clones, and not every one. The repertoire holds tens of thousands of clones, with roughly 80% as singletons. The specimen was peripheral blood, collected 12 weeks after starting pembrolizumab. The receptors were gathered from an adult with mismatch repair-deficient cancer.

The gene calls are TRBV5-1 and TRBJ2-7, with 11 bases lining up with TRBD1. The ends lost 7 bases at V and 5 bases at J; junction bases unmatched: 5. CDR1 is SGHRS, CDR2 YFSETQ, per germline. The CDR3 runs 13 residues. CDR3: CASSRTGGDEQYF. In DNA, the CDR3 is TGCGCCAGCTCTAGGACAGGGGGCGACGAGCAGTACTTC.

This chain connects TRBV19 to TRBJ2-1, with D perhaps matching TRBD2 (6 bases). The CDR3 totals 14 residues. V was cut by 10 bases and J by 2 bases, with 15 bases left in between. Per the germline V gene, CDR1 is LNHDA and CDR2 is SQIVND (reference sequence). CDR3 sequence: CATSGLLTYNEQFF. Here the CDR3 DNA reads TGTGCCACCTCGGGACTTCTTACCTACAATGAGCAGTTCTTC.

The chain joins TRBV7-3 to TRBJ2-3, with 12 nucleotides matching TRBD2. CDR3 length: 15 residues. V shed 4 bases, J shed 3 bases, and the junction held 2 bases outside the gene matches. CDR1 SGHTA and CDR2 FQGTGA come from the germline V gene. The CDR3 DNA is TGTGCCAGCAGCTCCGGGACTAGCGGGACAGATACGCAGTATTTT. It is translated as CASSSGTSGTDTQYF.

The chain combines TRBV5-1 with TRBJ2-7; D is unresolved. Germline V CDR1 and CDR2: SGHRS, YFSETQ. Trimming shortened V by 0 bases and J by 0 bases, and 7 bases separated the two germline ends. The CDR3 is made up of 14 amino acids. The CDR3 region has the DNA TGCGCCAGCAGCTTGGATAGGAGCTCCTACGAGCAGTACTTC. Protein: CASSLDRSSYEQYF.

The chain joins TRBV14 to TRBJ1-1; unclear D gene. Germline values: CDR1 SGHDN, CDR2 FVKESK. The CDR3 is made up of 14 amino acids. Deletions cut 1 base from V and 4 bases from J, with 10 bases between. The CDR3 reads CASSQVGGSTEAFF. The CDR3 DNA sequence: TGTGCCAGCAGCCAAGTCGGAGGAAGCACTGAAGCTTTCTTT. Variable domain in full (rest from reference TRBV14 and TRBJ1-1): EAGVTQFPSHSVIEKGQTVTLRCDPISGHDNLYWYRRVMGKEIKFLLHFVKESKQDESGMPNNRFLAERTGGTYSTLKVQPAELEDSGVYFCASSQVGGSTEAFFGQGTRLTVV.

The V and J genes are TRBV27 and TRBJ2-1, with 7 bases aligning to TRBD2. CDR3 length: 14 amino acids. CDR1 and CDR2 from the germline V gene are MNHEY and SMNVEV (reference sequence). The V gene end was trimmed by 2 bases and the J gene end by 3 bases; junction bases not matched to a gene: 1. CDR3 coding DNA: TGTGCCAGCAGTTTAGGGGAGGGCTACAATGAGCAGTTCTTC. Its translation: CASSLGEGYNEQFF.

This clone has just one count. The gene calls are TRBV9 and TRBJ2-3; TRBD2 matches at 10 bases. Unmatched junction bases numbered 5, after V lost 4 bases and J lost 3 bases. This CDR3 has 15 amino acids. Germline loops: CDR1 SGDLS, CDR2 YYNGEE. CDR3: CASSPYSGRTDTQYF. CDR3 nucleotides: TGTGCCAGCAGCCCCTATAGCGGGAGGACAGATACGCAGTATTTT.

The rearrangement joins TRBV7-3 to TRBJ2-2, with D uncertain. This CDR3 has 15 amino acids. V gave up 1 base and J gave up 2 bases, with 8 bases separating them. Per germline, CDR1 SGHTA and CDR2 FQGTGA. The CDR3 loop is CASSLRSTNTGELFF. CDR3 nucleotides: TGTGCCAGCAGCTTAAGGTCGACCAACACCGGGGAGCTGTTTTTT.

J is TRBJ2-7 and V is TRBV14, with no clear D. V dropped 1 base and J dropped 4 bases, with 20 bases sitting between them. This CDR3 is 17 amino acids long. Looked up from germline, CDR1 is SGHDN and CDR2 is FVKESK. This chain's CDR3 is CASSQGVSTIFWYEQYF. The DNA of the CDR3 is TGTGCCAGCAGCCAAGGGGTTTCTACTATTTTTTGGTACGAGCAGTACTTC.

J is TRBJ1-2 and V is TRBV6-1; 10 bases align to TRBD1. From germline, CDR1 is MNHNS and CDR2 SASEGT. The CDR3 runs to 15 residues. Trimming removed 1 base from V and 6 bases from J; junction bases left unmatched: 5. The CDR3 DNA is TGTGCCAGCAGTGAAGGGGGACAGGGGAGGCATGGCTACACCTTC. Amino acids: CASSEGGQGRHGYTF.

The rearrangement links TRBV2 to TRBJ1-2; D is uncertain. The V gene's germline CDR1 is SNHLY and CDR2 FYNNEI. The V end lost 0 bases, the J end lost 8 bases, and 7 bases lay between the germline ends. This CDR3 has 12 residues. The CDR3 coding sequence is TGTGCCAGCAGTGAAGCGCGTAGGGGCTACACCTTC. It codes for CASSEARRGYTF.

The V and J genes are TRBV27 and TRBJ2-7; D uncertain. Germline lookup yields CDR1 MNHEY and CDR2 SMNVEV (reference sequence). V was shortened by 3 bases and J by 5 bases, with 14 bases between the two germline ends. The CDR3 sequence is 14 residues long. The CDR3 is CASSLGLGSDEQYF. In nucleotides, the CDR3 is TGTGCCAGCAGTTTGGGGTTGGGATCAGACGAGCAGTACTTC.

The chain is built from TRBV7-3 and TRBJ1-2, with TRBD1 identical over 9 bases. The trim removed 6 bases at V and 8 bases at J, leaving 7 bases unmatched. The CDR3 sequence is 13 residues long. CDR1 SGHTA and CDR2 FQGTGA come from the germline V gene. CDR3 protein: CASSTTGGGGYTF. CDR3 sequence (DNA): TGTGCCAGCAGTACAACAGGGGGCGGCGGCTACACCTTC.

V usage is TRBV27 and J usage is TRBJ1-1; the match to TRBD1 covers 7 bases. Germline lookup yields CDR1 MNHEY and CDR2 SMNVEV (reference sequence). After removal of 6 bases from V and 9 bases from J, the junction contained 13 bases not matched to a gene. This CDR3 has 14 amino acids. Here the CDR3 reads CASRTSGTAPQAFF. The CDR3 bases are TGTGCCAGCAGAACCTCCGGGACAGCCCCTCAAGCTTTCTTT.

The gene calls are TRBV6-1 and TRBJ1-2, with TRBD1 matching 10 bases. The CDR3 covers 13 residues. V was pared by 8 bases and J by 7 bases, with 7 bases of the junction left unmatched. CDR1 and CDR2 (germline): MNHNS, SASEGT. The DNA for the CDR3 is TGTGCCAGCGGTGCGACAGGGGGCTCTGGCTACACCTTC. It is translated as CASGATGGSGYTF.

V is TRBV7-2 and J is TRBJ2-1; no reliable D call. This CDR3 contains 14 residues. CDR1 and CDR2 (germline): SGHTA, FQGNSA. Between the trimmed V and J ends, which lost 5 bases and 6 bases, there was a span of 14 bases. Written as DNA, the CDR3 is TGTGCCAGCAGCCCCCTCGGTGCGGCCAATGAGCAGTTCTTC. This sequence encodes CASSPLGAANEQFF.

The V gene is TRBV6-5, the J gene TRBJ1-3; D is ambiguous. Germline loops: CDR1 MNHEY, CDR2 SVGAGI. This CDR3 spans 15 amino acids. The V gene lost 3 bases and the J gene lost 8 bases, with 17 bases spanning the gap. DNA of the CDR3: TGTGCCAGCAGTTATTCACCCGAGGTCGTCTACACCATATATTTT. Translating gives CASSYSPEVVYTIYF.

This clone showed up just a few times. V usage is TRBV14 and J usage is TRBJ2-7; unclear D gene. V lost 5 bases to trimming and J lost 0 bases, with 2 bases between them. Germline V lookup: CDR1 SGHDN, CDR2 FVKESK. CDR3 length: 11 residues. The CDR3 DNA follows: TGTGCCAGCAGCTACTCCTACGAGCAGTACTTC. It yields the protein CASSYSYEQYF.

The chain joins TRBV27 to TRBJ2-7, with 10 nucleotides matching TRBD1. The CDR3 spans 15 residues. Germline-derived CDR1 and CDR2 are MNHEY and SMNVEV (reference sequence). The trim removed 6 bases at V and 4 bases at J, leaving 9 bases unmatched. The CDR3 nucleotides are TGTGCCAGCAGCCCCCCGGGACAGGGGCTTTACGAGCAGTACTTC. Encoded protein: CASSPPGQGLYEQYF.

The V gene is TRBV5-6, the J gene TRBJ2-2; possible D gene TRBD1, 6 bases. CDR3 length: 15 residues. Germline values: CDR1 SGHDT, CDR2 YYEEEE. V was clipped by 3 bases and J by 3 bases, with 12 bases between them. CDR3 in amino acids: CASSWGQGHTGELFF. The DNA of the CDR3 is TGTGCCAGCAGCTGGGGGCAGGGGCACACCGGGGAGCTGTTTTTT. Combining the CDR3 with reference TRBV5-6 and TRBJ2-2 gives the whole variable domain DAGVTQSPTHLIKTRGQQVTLRCSPKSGHDTVSWYQQALGQGPQFIFQYYEEEERQRGNFPDRFSGHQFPNYSSELNVNALLLGDSALYLCASSWGQGHTGELFFGEGSRLTVL.

The chain is built from TRBV4-3 and TRBJ1-1; D not certain. Between the trimmed V and J ends, which lost 5 bases and 11 bases, there was a span of 21 bases. The CDR3 runs 14 residues. The germline gives CDR1 LGHNA, CDR2 YSLEER. The DNA of the CDR3 is TGCGCCAGCAGCAGCGGCCCCGGGCCCAAGGTTGCTTTCTTT. The encoded protein is CASSSGPGPKVAFF.